One and the same sample provided the 6 T cell receptor beta chains below, sequenced in a study of blood T cell repertoires in COVID-19. Measured with immunoSEQ multiplex PCR; TCRdb has only the in-frame clones, and not every one. The sample shows some 400,000 clones, roughly 90% of them seen only once. Input material: PBMCs or T cells enriched from blood (not recorded which). The receptors originated from a woman between 25 and 40 years old who had recovered from COVID-19.

This chain connects TRBV9 to TRBJ2-3, with 8 nucleotides matching TRBD2. This CDR3 comprises 17 residues. Germline V CDR1 and CDR2: SGDLS, YYNGEE. The trim removed 0 bases at V and 0 bases at J, leaving 6 bases unmatched. The CDR3 here is CASSVAMGLGSTDTQYF. The CDR3 nucleotides are TGTGCCAGCAGCGTAGCTATGGGACTAGGAAGCACAGATACGCAGTATTTT.

The V and J genes are TRBV11-3 and TRBJ2-1; D is possibly TRBD2 (6 bases). The germline V and J ends were trimmed by 2 bases and 3 bases, with 14 bases remaining between them. This CDR3 spans 16 amino acids. Germline lookup yields CDR1 SGHNT and CDR2 YENEEA. CDR3 in amino acids: CASSLKVRLDYNEQFF. CDR3 DNA: TGTGCCAGCAGCTTAAAGGTCAGACTAGACTACAATGAGCAGTTCTTC.

This rearrangement joins TRBV11-1 to TRBJ2-7; 7 nucleotides line up with TRBD1. The CDR3 covers 13 residues. V gave up 7 bases and J gave up 0 bases; unmatched junction bases: 3. CDR1 and CDR2 (germline): SGHAT, FQDESV (reference sequence). The chain's CDR3 is CASTRDSSYEQYF. As DNA, the CDR3 is TGTGCCAGCACCCGGGACAGCTCCTACGAGCAGTACTTC.

The CDR3: CSVGPDGLGGGYTF. The CDR3 DNA reads as TGCAGCGTGGGCCCCGACGGGTTGGGAGGGGGCTACACCTTC. V usage is TRBV29-1 and J usage is TRBJ1-2; D is undetermined. The germline V gene has CDR1 SQVTM and CDR2 ANQGSEA. V lost 6 bases to trimming and J lost 8 bases, with 22 bases between them. The CDR3 sequence is 14 residues long.

This clone was observed a single time. The genes are TRBV29-1 and TRBJ2-1; D is possibly TRBD2 (6 bases). Germline V CDR1 and CDR2: SQVTM, ANQGSEA. CDR3 length: 17 residues. V lost 4 bases to trimming and J lost 3 bases, with 22 bases between them. Written as DNA, the CDR3 is TGCAGCGTTGTGGGGTCCTTAGGCGGGATCAGCTACAATGAGCAGTTCTTC. Protein: CSVVGSLGGISYNEQFF.

The gene calls are TRBV30 and TRBJ1-1; D perhaps matches TRBD1 (5 bases). The V gene lost 4 bases and the J gene lost 11 bases, with 11 bases spanning the gap. CDR3 length: 10 residues. The germline CDR1 and CDR2 sequences are GTSNPN and SVGIG (reference sequence). CDR3: CAWTQVRAFF. CDR3 in DNA: TGTGCCTGGACACAGGTACGGGCTTTCTTT. The full variable domain, its missing parts supplied by reference TRBV30 and TRBJ1-1, is SQTIHQWPATLVQPVGSPLSLECTVEGTSNPNLYWYRQAAGRGLQLLFYSVGIGQISSEVPQNLSASRPQDRQFILSSKKLLLSDSGFYLCAWTQVRAFFGQGTRLTVV.